These 3 T cell receptor beta chains came from one sample sequenced in a study of T-cell reconstitution after alpha-beta-depleted transplantation in children. Unique molecular identifiers were incorporated into the prepared TCRbeta library. From the PCR reads, TCRdb called clonotypes with MiXCR, one entry per CDR3 protein. Of some 180,000 distinct CDR3 sequences listed, 6.6% are singletons. The material was PBMCs, obtained before TCRalphabeta/CD19-depleted stem cell transplant. The receptors shown here come from a boy between 2 and 15 years old with acute lymphoblastic leukemia, due to receive a stem cell transplant.

This clonotype came up many times. V is TRBV3-1 and J is TRBJ2-4, with TRBD2 matching 8 bases. The germline CDR1 and CDR2 sequences are LGHDT and YNNKEL (reference sequence). The J segment lost 5 bases and the V segment lost 3 bases, leaving 9 bases of the junction unmatched. CDR3 length: 16 amino acids. CDR3 protein: CASSHVDREGENIQYF. As DNA, the CDR3 is TGTGCCAGCAGCCACGTCGACCGGGAGGGCGAAAACATTCAGTACTTC.

This clonotype was found many times. The chain joins TRBV6-1 to TRBJ2-5; 9 bases match TRBD2. The CDR3 sequence is 16 residues long. Germline CDR1 reads MNHNS; CDR2 reads SASEGT. The V segment lost 7 bases and the J segment 7 bases; nucleotides outside the gene matches: 16. The CDR3 loop reads CASTHGLANNPGTQYF. Written as DNA, the CDR3 is TGTGCCAGCACCCACGGACTAGCGAATAATCCTGGGACCCAGTACTTC.

The sample holds a few counts of this clonotype. The CDR3 coding sequence is TGTGCCAGCAGCTACCCCCCGACGGAGAGTCGAACTGAAGCTTTCTTT. Its translation is CASSYPPTESRTEAFF. The chain links TRBV7-2 to TRBJ1-1; no clear D. CDR1 SGHTA and CDR2 FQGNSA come from the germline V gene. Trimming pared 4 bases from V and 5 bases from J, leaving 20 bases between. This CDR3 spans 16 amino acids. The full variable domain, in which reference TRBV7-2 and TRBJ1-1 provide the parts outside the CDR3, is GAGVSQSPSNKVTEKGKDVELRCDPISGHTALYWYRQSLGQGLEFLIYFQGNSAPDKSGLPSDRFSAERTGGSVSTLTIQRTQQEDSAVYLCASSYPPTESRTEAFFGQGTRLTVV.